Shown below are 16 T cell receptor beta chains from a single sample sequenced in a study of T cell repertoires in cytomegalovirus infection. MiXCR, applied by TCRdb to the reads, yields one record per CDR3 protein. The data contain just over 300,000 distinct CDR3 sequences, roughly a sixth of them singletons. The material sequenced was PBMCs. Receptors were obtained from a human donor in good health (CMV status not recorded). Some clones in this sample may be carry-over from other donors' samples.

This clonotype was observed a few times. This chain joins TRBV27 and TRBJ2-5, with D maybe TRBD2 (6 bases). This CDR3 comprises 18 residues. Trimming removed 0 bases at V and 9 bases at J, with 26 bases between. The germline CDR1 and CDR2 sequences are MNHEY and SMNVEV (reference sequence). The CDR3 sequence is CASSLSTGRQEGPRAQYF. The CDR3 bases are TGTGCCAGCAGTTTATCTACTGGGAGGCAAGAGGGCCCCAGGGCCCAGTACTTC.

This clonotype has a count of ten or more. Here the CDR3 DNA reads TGTGCCAGCAGTTACCGATTAGCGGGGGGGCCAGAGACCCAGTACTTC. Translating it yields CASSYRLAGGPETQYF. This chain uses TRBV6-5 with TRBJ2-5; TRBD2 aligns across 11 bases. The trim removed 2 bases at V and 4 bases at J, leaving 6 bases unmatched. CDR3 size: 16 residues. Germline loops: CDR1 MNHEY, CDR2 SVGAGI.

This clonotype came up many times. The chain joins TRBV2 to TRBJ1-4; D unclear. Per the germline V gene, CDR1 is SNHLY and CDR2 is FYNNEI. The CDR3 runs to 13 residues. Trimming pared 2 bases from V and 8 bases from J, leaving 9 bases between. CDR3: CASSENVGEKLFF. The CDR3 DNA sequence: TGTGCCAGCAGTGAAAACGTCGGAGAAAAACTGTTTTTT.

This clonotype was seen a handful of times. This chain uses TRBV20-1 with TRBJ1-1; 8 nucleotides align to TRBD1. CDR1 DFQATT and CDR2 SNEGSKA come from the germline V gene (reference sequence). This CDR3 spans 13 amino acids. The junction had 7 bases not matched to a gene; V was cut back by 5 bases and J by 5 bases. This chain's CDR3 is CSAVPGQDTEAFF. In DNA form, the CDR3 reads TGCAGTGCTGTTCCGGGACAGGATACTGAAGCTTTCTTT.

This clonotype was picked up many times. This chain links TRBV7-2 with TRBJ1-2; D unresolved. The CDR3 runs to 14 residues. Trimming removed 5 bases from V and 3 bases from J, with 13 bases in between. The germline gives CDR1 SGHTA, CDR2 FQGNSA. The CDR3 here is CASSTFGRHYGYTF. CDR3 nucleotide sequence: TGTGCCAGCAGCACATTCGGGCGCCACTATGGCTACACCTTC.

Many counts were recorded for this clonotype. The chain recombines TRBV7-2 with TRBJ1-5; D remains unclear. The CDR3 loop spans 15 amino acids. Germline V gene sequence: CDR1 SGHTA, CDR2 FQGNSA. V was cut by 5 bases and J by 1 base, with 12 bases left in between. The CDR3: CASSPLMGSNQPQHF. Here the CDR3 DNA reads TGTGCCAGCAGCCCCCTCATGGGGAGCAATCAGCCCCAGCATTTT.

Ten or more counts support this clonotype. The chain carries TRBV6-5 and TRBJ2-3; 7 bases are shared with TRBD1. Germline V gene sequence: CDR1 MNHEY, CDR2 SVGAGI. V lost 0 bases, J lost 4 bases, and 4 bases stayed unmatched. The CDR3 covers 15 residues. The CDR3 loop reads CASSYSRQGADTQYF. The CDR3 region has the DNA TGTGCCAGCAGTTACTCGAGGCAGGGGGCAGATACGCAGTATTTT.

In its sample, this clonotype was seen a few times. The chain combines TRBV6-5 with TRBJ1-2, with 7 nucleotides matching TRBD1. The CDR3 totals 16 residues. Germline lookup yields CDR1 MNHEY and CDR2 SVGAGI. Trimming removed 0 bases from V and 6 bases from J; junction bases left unmatched: 10. The CDR3 DNA follows: TGTGCCAGCAGTTACTCGGGAAGGGGGCGAGCTGATGGCTACACCTTC. As protein: CASSYSGRGRADGYTF.

This chain links TRBV10-3 with TRBJ2-5, with no clear D. This CDR3 is 13 amino acids long. V was trimmed by 4 bases and J by 2 bases, leaving 8 bases between them. In germline, CDR1 is ENHRY, CDR2 SYGVKD. The DNA for the CDR3 is TGTGCCATCAGTGTTGGAGAACAAGAGACCCAGTACTTC. The encoded protein is CAISVGEQETQYF.

The table lists this clonotype with many counts. The chain recombines TRBV7-2 with TRBJ2-1; 8 nucleotides align to TRBD2. Germline V lookup: CDR1 SGHTA, CDR2 FQGNSA. The V gene end was trimmed by 0 bases and the J gene end by 4 bases; junction bases not matched to a gene: 2. This CDR3 is built from 15 residues. The CDR3 loop reads CASSLATSGYNEQFF. CDR3 coding DNA: TGTGCCAGCAGCTTAGCTACTAGCGGATACAATGAGCAGTTCTTC.

The chain employs TRBV5-6 and TRBJ2-3; 11 bases map to TRBD2. The CDR3 has 17 residues. Germline trimming cut 4 bases from V and 3 bases from J; bases unmatched to any gene: 10. The V gene's germline CDR1 is SGHDT and CDR2 YYEEEE. The CDR3 DNA reads as TGTGCCAGCAGCGCGATTCCGGGACTAGCGGATACAGATACGCAGTATTTT. Its protein is CASSAIPGLADTDTQYF. Full variable domain (remainder filled in from reference TRBV5-6 and TRBJ2-3): DAGVTQSPTHLIKTRGQQVTLRCSPKSGHDTVSWYQQALGQGPQFIFQYYEEEERQRGNFPDRFSGHQFPNYSSELNVNALLLGDSALYLCASSAIPGLADTDTQYFGPGTRLTVL.

This clonotype has a handful of counts. This chain joins TRBV20-1 and TRBJ1-2, with D unresolved. The CDR3 has 13 residues. The V gene lost 6 bases and the J gene lost 4 bases, with 15 bases spanning the gap. The germline CDR1 and CDR2 sequences are DFQATT and SNEGSKA (reference sequence). The CDR3 DNA sequence: TGCAGTGCCCCAGAGGGCTCTGCCTATGGCTACACCTTC. Residues: CSAPEGSAYGYTF.

There are a few counts of this clonotype. V and J are TRBV4-2 and TRBJ2-2; TRBD2 agrees at 10 bases. This CDR3 spans 16 amino acids. V shed 6 bases and J 0 bases; nucleotides not matched to a gene: 4. In germline, CDR1 is LGHNA, CDR2 YNFKEQ. The CDR3 region has the DNA TGTGCCAGCAGGGTACTAGCGGGGCCGAACACCGGGGAGCTGTTTTTT. This sequence encodes CASRVLAGPNTGELFF.

The V gene is TRBV7-9, the J gene TRBJ2-4; 7 nucleotides agree with TRBD2. Germline V gives CDR1 SEHNR, CDR2 FQNEAQ (reference sequence). V shed 1 base, J shed 6 bases, and the junction held 6 bases outside the gene matches. The CDR3 length is 15 residues. The CDR3 protein is CASSLDGGGLNIQYF. For the CDR3, the DNA is TGTGCCAGCAGCTTAGATGGGGGGGGACTAAACATTCAGTACTTC.

V gene TRBV7-2 combines with J gene TRBJ2-7, with D possibly called TRBD1 or TRBD2 (6 bases each). This CDR3 spans 15 amino acids. The V end lost 1 base, the J end lost 2 bases, and 12 bases lay between the germline ends. Looked up from germline, CDR1 is SGHTA and CDR2 is FQGNSA. DNA for the CDR3: TGTGCCAGCAGCTTAGGGGGGGCCGGTGCCTACGAGCAGTACTTC. This translates into CASSLGGAGAYEQYF.

This sequence joins TRBV12-3 or TRBV12-4 and TRBJ2-3, with 10 bases identical to TRBD2. The CDR3 sequence is 16 residues long. V dropped 4 bases and J dropped 2; count of bases not matched to a gene: 6. The DNA for the CDR3 is TGTGCCAGCAGTTCCGGGACTAGCGCCCTCACAGATACGCAGTATTTT. Translated, it gives CASSSGTSALTDTQYF.